These 32 T cell receptor beta chains share one sample of origin, sequenced in a study of HIV-infected patients and healthy controls. Alpha and beta constant-region primers primed reverse transcription of 500 to 550 ng RNA. Alpha and beta chain libraries were made separately by chain-specific third strand synthesis with multiplexing indices. TCRdb reprocessed the 5' RACE reads with MiXCR, giving one entry per CDR3 protein. In the table there are about 19,000 distinct CDR3 sequences, roughly 8.9% of which are singletons. No cell fractionation was done, so the repertoire covers all unsorted peripheral blood T cells. Sequenced: blood. The origin of the receptors is an adult in good health.

This clonotype was counted many times. The chain employs TRBV10-3 and TRBJ2-3; a possible D gene is TRBD2 (6 bases). Trimming took off 4 bases at V and 1 base at J, with 9 bases between the two ends. Germline values: CDR1 ENHRY, CDR2 SYGVKD. This CDR3 has 14 amino acids. The CDR3 loop is CAISVGGGTDTQYF. In DNA, the CDR3 is TGTGCCATCAGTGTCGGGGGTGGCACAGATACGCAGTATTTT.

The table lists this clonotype with many counts. This chain uses TRBV4-3 with TRBJ2-3, with D unclear. Germline V gene lookup returns CDR1 LGHNA and CDR2 YSLEER. CDR3 size: 16 residues. V dropped 1 base and J dropped 0 bases, with 11 bases sitting between them. The CDR3 DNA reads as TGCGCCAGCAGCCAAGGGGCCCAGCGCAGCACAGATACGCAGTATTTT. Its protein is CASSQGAQRSTDTQYF.

This clonotype was picked up many times. The chain links TRBV6-2 or TRBV6-3 to TRBJ2-7; D not certain. Trimming shortened V by 6 bases and J by 0 bases, and 15 bases separated the two germline ends. Germline assignment: CDR1 MNHEY and CDR2 SVGEGT. The CDR3 sequence is 15 residues long. The CDR3 DNA follows: TGTGCCAGCAGCCAACTACCGGTCATCTCCTACGAGCAGTACTTC. Translating it yields CASSQLPVISYEQYF.

This clonotype was seen ten or more times. The chain uses TRBV6-2 or TRBV6-3 and TRBJ2-2; D is uncertain. CDR3 length: 14 amino acids. Germline V gene lookup returns CDR1 MNHEY and CDR2 SVGEGT. V was shortened by 0 bases and J by 4 bases, with 6 bases between the two germline ends. The CDR3 bases are TGTGCCAGCAGTTACTCGGGTCGCACCGGGGAGCTGTTTTTT. Translated: CASSYSGRTGELFF.

This clonotype is deemed medium-sized (0.01 to 0.1%). The chain links TRBV6-5 to TRBJ2-5, with D maybe TRBD1 (6 bases). In germline, CDR1 is MNHEY, CDR2 SVGAGI. V was shortened by 0 bases and J by 2 bases, with 13 bases between the two germline ends. The CDR3 runs 16 residues. The DNA of the CDR3 is TGTGCCAGCAGTTACTCGTATACCACAGGGCAAGAGACCCAGTACTTC. Protein product: CASSYSYTTGQETQYF.

This clonotype was detected ten times or more. The V gene is TRBV5-6, the J gene TRBJ2-5; 11 bases fit TRBD2. CDR1 and CDR2 from the germline V gene are SGHDT and YYEEEE. Trimming at V came to 0 bases and at J to 4 bases, leaving 14 bases not matched to a gene. The CDR3 consists of 19 residues. Here the CDR3 reads CASSLAVSGGAGFGETQYF. CDR3 bases: TGTGCCAGCAGCTTGGCCGTTAGCGGGGGGGCCGGGTTCGGAGAGACCCAGTACTTC.

This clonotype was counted at least ten times. This chain joins TRBV4-2 and TRBJ2-1; possible D gene TRBD2, 6 bases. The CDR3 sequence is 15 residues long. The V gene's germline CDR1 is LGHNA and CDR2 YNFKEQ. V was cut by 1 base and J by 7 bases, with 14 bases left in between. CDR3 DNA sequence: TGTGCCAGCAGCCAAGCGGACTACGGATTAAATGAGCAGTTCTTC. Its protein product is CASSQADYGLNEQFF.

This clonotype has at least ten counts. V usage is TRBV5-1 and J usage is TRBJ2-3, with 8 bases that match TRBD1. The V gene's germline CDR1 is SGHRS and CDR2 YFSETQ. V lost 4 bases and J lost 1; bases outside the gene matches: 2. The CDR3 loop spans 14 amino acids. Written as DNA, the CDR3 is TGCGCCAGCAGCCCGGGACAGGGCACAGATACGCAGTATTTT. This encodes CASSPGQGTDTQYF. Looking up the rest from reference TRBV5-1 and TRBJ2-3 gives the full variable domain: KAGVTQTPRYLIKTRGQQVTLSCSPISGHRSVSWYQQTPGQGLQFLFEYFSETQRNKGNFPGRFSGRQFSNSRSEMNVSTLELGDSALYLCASSPGQGTDTQYFGPGTRLTVL.

In this sample, this clonotype turned up many times. The gene calls are TRBV7-3 and TRBJ1-5; D perhaps matches TRBD1 (6 bases). This CDR3 region has 16 residues. Germline loops: CDR1 SGHTA, CDR2 FQGTGA. V lost 5 bases, J lost 0 bases, and 14 bases lay in between. As DNA, the CDR3 is TGTGCCAGCAGCCCCACCCTACAGGGTAGCAATCAGCCCCAGCATTTT. This sequence encodes CASSPTLQGSNQPQHF.

The rearrangement joins TRBV12-3 or TRBV12-4 to TRBJ2-5, with TRBD2 matching over 10 bases. The CDR3 spans 15 residues. The J segment lost 1 base and the V segment lost 3 bases, leaving 2 bases of the junction unmatched. As DNA, the CDR3 is TGTGCCAGCAGTTTCGGGACTAGCGTCCAAGAGACCCAGTACTTC. Translation gives CASSFGTSVQETQYF.

J is TRBJ1-5 and V is TRBV4-3; TRBD1 matches at 8 bases. From germline, CDR1 is LGHNA and CDR2 YSLEER. Unmatched junction bases numbered 9, after V lost 4 bases and J lost 7 bases. The CDR3 consists of 15 residues. CDR3 residues: CASSRSGGVGQPQHF. CDR3 DNA sequence: TGCGCCAGCAGCCGTTCAGGGGGCGTGGGCCAGCCCCAGCATTTT.

The V call is TRBV6-5, the J call TRBJ2-5, with 14 bases that match TRBD2. Germline trimming cut 6 bases from V and 1 base from J; bases unmatched to any gene: 4. CDR1 and CDR2 (germline): MNHEY, SVGAGI. There are 16 residues in the CDR3. Written as DNA, the CDR3 is TGTGCCAGCAGCATAGGGACTAGCGGGGGCCAAGAGACCCAGTACTTC. Its protein product is CASSIGTSGGQETQYF.

This clonotype was detected ten times or more. The chain uses TRBV7-9 and TRBJ2-7, with D possibly matching TRBD1 (6 bases). CDR3 length: 16 amino acids. Germline V gene data show CDR1 as SEHNR and CDR2 as FQNEAQ (reference sequence). V lost 1 base and J lost 0, with 13 bases in between. The DNA of the CDR3 is TGTGCCAGCAGCTTAGGTCAGGGGACCATCTCCTACGAGCAGTACTTC. Residues: CASSLGQGTISYEQYF.

This chain connects TRBV5-6 to TRBJ1-1; D unresolved. Germline lookup yields CDR1 SGHDT and CDR2 YYEEEE. V was pared by 7 bases and J by 1 base, with 11 bases between. This CDR3 is 13 amino acids long. The CDR3 DNA reads as TGTGCCAGCGCTCTCGGAAGGAACACTGAAGCTTTCTTT. This codes for CASALGRNTEAFF.

In its sample, this clonotype was seen many times. The rearrangement joins TRBV7-8 to TRBJ2-5; D may be TRBD1 (5 bases). Trimming took off 3 bases at V and 2 bases at J, with 10 bases between the two ends. This CDR3 contains 14 residues. Per germline, CDR1 SGHVS and CDR2 FQNEAQ. The DNA of the CDR3 is TGTGCCAGCAGCTTTCAAGGGGCACAAGAGACCCAGTACTTC. Its protein is CASSFQGAQETQYF.

This clonotype was counted between two and nine times. This chain links TRBV7-6 with TRBJ2-2; D is unresolved. Trimming removed 5 bases at V and 0 bases at J, with 16 bases between. This CDR3 comprises 17 residues. Germline V gene sequence: CDR1 SGHVS, CDR2 FNYEAQ. CDR3 protein: CASSAARQSTNTGELFF. The CDR3 DNA reads TGTGCCAGCAGCGCCGCCCGCCAGTCCACGAACACCGGGGAGCTGTTTTTT.

By proportion, this clonotype is medium-sized. This chain links TRBV7-2 with TRBJ2-3; D unresolved. The CDR3 is 12 residues long. V lost 3 bases and J lost 0, with 1 base in between. Germline V gives CDR1 SGHTA, CDR2 FQGNSA. CDR3 sequence: CASSFSTDTQYF. The CDR3 DNA reads as TGTGCCAGCAGCTTCAGCACAGATACGCAGTATTTT.

This clonotype was found many times. This chain connects TRBV28 to TRBJ2-1; 8 bases align to TRBD2. This CDR3 is 20 amino acids long. The germline V gene has CDR1 MDHEN and CDR2 SYDVKM. Trimming cost V 2 bases and J 3 bases; bases outside gene matches: 18. The CDR3 is CASSLGGVAGPGPIYNEQFF. CDR3 coding DNA: TGTGCCAGCAGTTTAGGCGGGGTAGCGGGACCCGGACCGATCTACAATGAGCAGTTCTTC.

In its sample, this clonotype was seen many times. The chain employs TRBV4-3 and TRBJ2-3; TRBD2 agrees at 12 bases. The CDR3 runs 16 residues. The junction had 2 bases not matched to a gene; V was cut back by 0 bases and J by 4 bases. Germline values: CDR1 LGHNA, CDR2 YSLEER. The CDR3 is CASSQDLAGGPDTQYF. The CDR3 region has the DNA TGCGCCAGCAGCCAAGATCTAGCGGGGGGGCCAGATACGCAGTATTTT.

This clonotype is medium-sized in the sample. This sequence joins TRBV12-3 or TRBV12-4 and TRBJ1-2, with D hard to call. The germline V and J ends were trimmed by 3 bases and 2 bases, with 7 bases remaining between them. This CDR3 is 13 amino acids long. In DNA, the CDR3 is TGTGCCAGCAGTTTGTCGGGGAACTATGGCTACACCTTC. Residues: CASSLSGNYGYTF.

The J gene is TRBJ1-4, the V gene TRBV5-6; D is uncertain. The CDR3 loop spans 15 amino acids. V lost 0 bases, J lost 5 bases, and 11 bases lay in between. Germline assignment: CDR1 SGHDT and CDR2 YYEEEE. The CDR3 DNA sequence: TGTGCCAGCAGCTTGGAGGTGGATGCAAATGAAAAACTGTTTTTT. Protein: CASSLEVDANEKLFF.

This clonotype was detected many times. V gene TRBV28 combines with J gene TRBJ2-3; D is uncertain. V was trimmed by 4 bases and J by 2 bases, leaving 4 bases between them. The CDR3 extends over 12 amino acids. CDR1 and CDR2 from the germline V gene are MDHEN and SYDVKM. CDR3 nucleotides: TGTGCCAGCAGTTCGATCACAGATACGCAGTATTTT. Translation: CASSSITDTQYF. Together with reference TRBV28 and TRBJ2-3, the CDR3 gives the full variable domain: DVKVTQSSRYLVKRTGEKVFLECVQDMDHENMFWYRQDPGLGLRLIYFSYDVKMKEKGDIPEGYSVSREKKERFSLILESASTNQTSMYLCASSSITDTQYFGPGTRLTVL.

This clonotype was picked up many times. The chain links TRBV7-2 to TRBJ1-1; D perhaps matches TRBD1 (6 bases). V lost 3 bases to trimming and J lost 4 bases, with 12 bases between them. This CDR3 contains 14 residues. CDR1 and CDR2 (germline): SGHTA, FQGNSA. CDR3 region: CASSFGTKGTEAFF. The CDR3 nucleotides read TGTGCCAGCAGCTTCGGGACAAAAGGCACTGAAGCTTTCTTT.

This clonotype was detected ten times or more. The chain is built from TRBV4-3 and TRBJ2-3; perhaps TRBD1 as D (6 bases). V lost 1 base and J lost 1, with 15 bases in between. CDR3 length equals 17 residues. Germline CDR1 LGHNA, CDR2 YSLEER. The CDR3 coding sequence is TGCGCCAGCAGCCAAGTTGTTCAGGGGATGGGCACAGATACGCAGTATTTT. It encodes CASSQVVQGMGTDTQYF.

In its sample, this clonotype was seen many times. This chain links TRBV7-9 with TRBJ1-5, with D possibly being TRBD1 (5 bases). The CDR3 runs to 14 residues. Trimming cost V 1 base and J 7 bases, with 11 bases left between them. The germline V gene encodes CDR1 SEHNR and CDR2 FQNEAQ (reference sequence). The chain's CDR3 is CASSLVGGTQPQHF. The CDR3 DNA is TGTGCCAGCAGCTTAGTTGGGGGAACCCAGCCCCAGCATTTT.

This clonotype was counted ten times or more. The rearrangement uses TRBV20-1 and TRBJ1-2, with 7 bases matching TRBD1. This CDR3 has 13 residues. CDR1 DFQATT and CDR2 SNEGSKA come from the germline V gene (reference sequence). V shed 5 bases and J 6 bases; nucleotides not matched to a gene: 9. The CDR3 coding sequence is TGCAGTGCTTTTCAGGGGGAACTTAATGGCTACACCTTC. Its translation: CSAFQGELNGYTF.

This chain uses TRBV12-3 or TRBV12-4 with TRBJ2-3; 10 bases agree with TRBD2. The CDR3 loop spans 14 amino acids. V trimming: 6 bases; J trimming: 0 bases; junction bases outside the gene matches: 0. The CDR3 is CASRTSGSTDTQYF. In DNA form, the CDR3 reads TGTGCCAGCAGGACTAGCGGGAGCACAGATACGCAGTATTTT.

This clonotype showed up many times. The chain employs TRBV4-2 and TRBJ2-1, with 9 nucleotides matching TRBD2. The CDR3 sequence is 16 residues long. The trim removed 0 bases at V and 4 bases at J, leaving 4 bases unmatched. Germline V lookup: CDR1 LGHNA, CDR2 YNFKEQ. The CDR3 nucleotides read TGTGCCAGCAGCCAAGATGAGACTAGCGGATACAATGAGCAGTTCTTC. Protein sequence: CASSQDETSGYNEQFF.

The chain carries TRBV6-1 and TRBJ2-7; D ambiguous. Germline lookup yields CDR1 MNHNS and CDR2 SASEGT. V was cut by 0 bases and J by 7 bases, with 10 bases left in between. CDR3 length: 13 amino acids. The CDR3 region has the DNA TGTGCCAGCAGTGAAGCGCTGGGTGGGGAGCAGTACTTC. This codes for CASSEALGGEQYF.

This clonotype occurred many times. The CDR3 DNA is TGCGCCAGCAGCCGAGTGCTAGGACAGGGGGCTTTTGGCTACACCTTC. Protein: CASSRVLGQGAFGYTF. The V call is TRBV4-3, the J call TRBJ1-2, with 11 bases matching TRBD1. Unmatched junction bases numbered 11, after V lost 4 bases and J lost 7 bases. The CDR3 sequence is 16 residues long. CDR1 LGHNA and CDR2 YSLEER come from the germline V gene.

This clonotype is classed as medium-sized. The V and J genes are TRBV4-2 and TRBJ2-1, with 8 positions matching TRBD2. V dropped 1 base and J dropped 8; count of bases not matched to a gene: 7. The CDR3 consists of 15 residues. Germline CDR1 is LGHNA and CDR2 is YNFKEQ. The CDR3 reads CASSQGRGAIDEQFF. CDR3 nucleotide sequence: TGTGCCAGCAGCCAAGGGCGGGGGGCTATCGATGAGCAGTTCTTC.

This clonotype was detected many times. V usage is TRBV4-2 and J usage is TRBJ2-4; the D gene could be TRBD1 or TRBD2 (5 bases each). The CDR3 runs to 18 residues. CDR1 and CDR2 (germline): LGHNA, YNFKEQ. V was shortened by 1 base and J by 0 bases, with 16 bases between the two germline ends. The CDR3 DNA follows: TGTGCCAGCAGCCAAGCGGGGTCCGGGGACCTAGCCAAAAACATTCAGTACTTC. Amino acids: CASSQAGSGDLAKNIQYF.